Reported below is one TCR beta chain. Clones were sequenced by immunoSEQ multiplex PCR, and TCRdb holds only the in-frame ones, with some missing. The table lists 650,000 to 800,000 clones, about nine tenths of them singletons. These data are taken from a study of blood T cell repertoires in COVID-19. Study details: Whether acute or convalescent, the COVID-19 samples came from the United States, Italy and Spain. PBMCs, B-cell-depleted T cells, or T cells provided the cDNA or gDNA that made up the material.

Trimming removed 2 bases from V and 5 bases from J, with 10 bases in between. The CDR3 spans 13 residues. CDR1 MNHEY and CDR2 SMNVEV come from the germline V gene (reference sequence). This receptor was taken from a woman aged 18-29 years with acute or convalescent COVID-19. V usage is TRBV27 and J usage is TRBJ2-7; D gene ambiguous. The source material was peripheral blood. This CDR3 reads CASSLKQSDEQYF. The CDR3 coding sequence is TGTGCCAGCAGTTTAAAACAGTCCGACGAGCAGTACTTC.